What follows are 5 T cell receptor beta chains derived from one specimen sequenced in a study of post-analysis software for immune sequencing data. Findings of the study overall: A handful of TRBV segments were significantly more frequent in patients than in controls. TRBV5-6, TRBV5-1 and TRBV20-1 were among these segments.

TCR beta cDNA libraries included unique molecular identifiers. TCRdb re-analysed the PCR reads in MiXCR, keeping a single row per CDR3 protein. This sample yields 650,000 to 850,000 distinct CDR3 sequences, of which just over 45% are seen a single time; roughly 5% belongs to the top ten. The antigens these receptors bind are not known. The sample taken for sequencing was blood. These receptors all stem from a girl aged 10 to 17 with multiple sclerosis.

The rearrangement links TRBV6-2 or TRBV6-3 to TRBJ1-5; unclear D gene. The CDR3 contains 12 residues. V lost 4 bases and J 5 bases, leaving 6 bases between the germline ends. CDR1 and CDR2 (germline): MNHEY, SVGEGT. The CDR3 DNA reads as TGTGCCAGCAGTTCTTTCCATCAGCCCCAGCATTTT. Translating it yields CASSSFHQPQHF.

The chain couples TRBV15 to TRBJ1-2, with D possibly being TRBD1 (6 bases). The germline CDR1 and CDR2 sequences are LNHNV and YYDKDF (reference sequence). CDR3 length equals 15 residues. Trimming stripped 3 bases from V and 0 bases from J, with 11 bases between. The CDR3 bases are TGTGCCACCAGCAGCGACAGGTCTTCTAACTATGGCTACACCTTC. Protein product: CATSSDRSSNYGYTF.

This clonotype was seen a few times. The V and J genes are TRBV6-5 and TRBJ2-3; D may be TRBD2 (6 bases). The V gene's germline CDR1 is MNHEY and CDR2 SVGAGI. The ends were cut back, 6 bases at V and 10 bases at J, with 11 bases in the middle. The CDR3 spans 11 residues. The CDR3 region is CASSLRGAQYF. DNA for the CDR3: TGTGCCAGCAGCCTCCGCGGGGCGCAGTATTTT.

This clonotype was observed once. The chain couples TRBV6-6 to TRBJ2-5; no clear D. Germline values: CDR1 MNHNY, CDR2 SVGAGI (reference sequence). Trimming took 4 bases from V and 2 from J, leaving 11 bases between them. The CDR3 length is 14 residues. CDR3 residues: CASSFGYKQETQYF. The CDR3 DNA is TGTGCCAGCAGTTTCGGATATAAACAAGAGACCCAGTACTTC.

This clonotype was counted only a few times. This chain connects TRBV7-9 to TRBJ2-7; 8 bases are a match to TRBD1. This CDR3 is built from 16 residues. With V trimmed by 2 bases and J by 3 bases, 9 bases remained unmatched. Germline V lookup: CDR1 SEHNR, CDR2 FQNEAQ (reference sequence). CDR3 DNA: TGTGCCAGCAGCTTATTCTTGGCAGGGGGCATCTACGAGCAGTACTTC. This gives the protein CASSLFLAGGIYEQYF.